Listed here are 12 T cell receptor beta chains from one sample, sequenced in a study of tumor-infiltrating lymphocytes in primary liver carcinoma. The researchers obtained blood RNA from unsorted whole blood and also extracted germline DNA. TCR beta cDNA came from approximately 540 ng total RNA, primed with a constant-region primer. It was through three nested multiplex PCR rounds of slightly modified ARM-PCR that TCR beta libraries arose. Both of the initial two PCR rounds ran for approximately 11 cycles and employed TRBV1-TRBV30 forward primers alongside a C-beta reverse primer. Each CDR3 protein gets one entry after TCRdb re-called the multiplex PCR reads with MiXCR. The sample lists about 200,000 distinct CDR3 sequences; around 60% were seen once. The sample consisted of peripheral blood. The receptors shown here come from a woman aged 55-75 years with primary liver carcinoma and hepatitis B virus infection.

The table lists this clonotype with many counts. This chain uses TRBV6-9 with TRBJ2-7, with no clear D. In germline, CDR1 is MNHGY, CDR2 SVAAGI. This CDR3 has 13 amino acids. Trimming pared 10 bases from V and 5 bases from J, leaving 18 bases between. The CDR3 region is CANRPPQFDEQYF. The CDR3 DNA reads as TGTGCCAACCGCCCACCTCAATTTGACGAGCAGTACTTC.

This clonotype was observed once. At one boundary the junction diverges from the germline segment, which might be a read error. The genes are TRBV11-3 and TRBJ2-7; D perhaps matches TRBD1 (6 bases). This CDR3 spans 15 amino acids. The germline gives CDR1 SGHNT, CDR2 YENEEA. CDR3 nucleotides: TGTGCCAGCTGCTTAGGTGCAGGGGAATCCCACAAGCAGTACTTC. Residues: CASCLGAGESHKQYF.

This CDR3 is CASSLRPAGQETQYF. CDR3 in DNA: TGTGCCAGCAGCTTACGTCCGGCGGGGCAAGAGACCCAGTACTTC. The V and J genes are TRBV7-9 and TRBJ2-5; maybe TRBD2 (6 bases). This CDR3 region has 15 residues. Germline V lookup: CDR1 SEHNR, CDR2 FQNEAQ (reference sequence). V lost 2 bases and J lost 2, with 12 bases in between.

Regarding this clonotype: This could be a read error, since a much larger clone is one nucleotide away. The rearrangement joins TRBV6-1 to TRBJ2-2, with a possible D match to TRBD2 (6 bases). This CDR3 has 14 amino acids. CDR1 and CDR2 (germline): MNHNS, SASEGT. CDR3 region: CASRYTTNTGGLFF. In DNA form, the CDR3 reads TGTGCCAGCAGGTACACGACGAACACCGGGGGGCTGTTTTTT.

Details on this clonotype: A clone one base away is much larger, so this may be a read error. V gene TRBV6-1 combines with J gene TRBJ2-5, with 11 bases identical to TRBD2. In germline, CDR1 is MNHNS, CDR2 SASEGT. The CDR3 spans 19 residues. CDR3 sequence: CASRLNPTRVAGGQEAQYF. Written as DNA, the CDR3 is TGTGCCAGCAGATTAAACCCAACGCGAGTAGCGGGAGGGCAAGAGGCCCAGTACTTC.

Details on this clonotype: The junction and the germline gene differ at one end; a read error may be behind it. CDR3 sequence reads: CSVAGTPCEKLFF. The CDR3 bases are TGCAGCGTTGCCGGGACCCCGTGTGAAAAACTGTTTTTC. The chain employs TRBV29-1 and TRBJ1-4; the D gene is possibly TRBD1 (5 bases). This CDR3 has 13 amino acids. Per the germline V gene, CDR1 is SQVTM and CDR2 is ANQGSEA.

Details on this clonotype: At one of its ends the junction is not consistent with the germline gene, which may arise from a read error. The V gene is TRBV11-2, the J gene TRBJ1-2, with 7 bases identical to TRBD1. The CDR3 runs 17 residues. Germline-derived CDR1 and CDR2 are SGHAT and FQNNGV. CDR3 nucleotides: TGTGCCAGCAGCTCCATAATCAGGGGGTGCCTCGGCTATGACTACACCTTC. Translated: CASSSIIRGCLGYDYTF. Full variable domain (remainder filled in from reference TRBV11-2 and TRBJ1-2): EAGVAQSPRYKIIEKRQSVAFWCNPISGHATLYWYQQILGQGPKLLIQFQNNGVVDDSQLPKDRFSAERLKGVDSTLKIQPAKLEDSAVYLCASSSIIRGCLGYDYTFGSGTRLTVV.

The sample holds a few counts of this clonotype. This chain uses TRBV5-6 with TRBJ1-5; D ambiguous. Germline CDR1 is SGHDT and CDR2 is YYEEEE. There are 15 residues in the CDR3. Trimming took 5 bases from V and 3 from J, leaving 15 bases between them. This CDR3 reads CASSPDEHPNQPQHF. The CDR3 nucleotides read TGTGCCAGCAGTCCGGACGAACACCCCAATCAGCCCCAGCATTTT.

In regard to this clonotype: Germline is not matched at one junction end, which may reflect a read error. The gene calls are TRBV11-2 and TRBJ2-6; no clear D. This CDR3 is built from 18 residues. The germline V gene encodes CDR1 SGHAT and CDR2 FQNNGV. The CDR3 coding sequence is TGTGTCAGCAGCTCTCGGTTGAGGCTTTACTCTGGGGCCAACGTCCTGACTTTC. Encoded protein: CVSSSRLRLYSGANVLTF.

Comment on this clonotype: One junction end disagrees with the germline gene, perhaps due to a read error. The rearrangement links TRBV12-3 or TRBV12-4 to TRBJ2-7, with TRBD1 matching 9 bases. This CDR3 comprises 15 residues. CDR3: CASSLRDRAPHEQCF. The CDR3 DNA reads TGTGCCAGCAGTTTAAGGGACAGGGCGCCCCACGAGCAGTGCTTC.

This clonotype has ten or more counts. The chain joins TRBV4-1 to TRBJ1-1, with 7 bases lining up with TRBD1. This CDR3 region has 15 residues. CDR1 and CDR2 from the germline V gene are MGHRA and YSYEKL. The V gene end was trimmed by 0 bases and the J gene end by 4 bases; junction bases not matched to a gene: 5. CDR3 sequence: CASSQEHRGPTEAFF. As DNA, the CDR3 is TGCGCCAGCAGCCAAGAGCACAGGGGACCCACTGAAGCTTTCTTT.

This clonotype was recorded a few times. The chain employs TRBV28 and TRBJ2-7, with a tentative D call TRBD2 (5 bases). The germline V gene has CDR1 MDHEN and CDR2 SYDVKM. This CDR3 spans 11 amino acids. Trimming removed 8 bases at V and 3 bases at J, with 8 bases between. The CDR3 loop is CASGSFYEQYF. CDR3 nucleotides: TGTGCCAGCGGGAGTTTCTACGAGCAGTACTTC.